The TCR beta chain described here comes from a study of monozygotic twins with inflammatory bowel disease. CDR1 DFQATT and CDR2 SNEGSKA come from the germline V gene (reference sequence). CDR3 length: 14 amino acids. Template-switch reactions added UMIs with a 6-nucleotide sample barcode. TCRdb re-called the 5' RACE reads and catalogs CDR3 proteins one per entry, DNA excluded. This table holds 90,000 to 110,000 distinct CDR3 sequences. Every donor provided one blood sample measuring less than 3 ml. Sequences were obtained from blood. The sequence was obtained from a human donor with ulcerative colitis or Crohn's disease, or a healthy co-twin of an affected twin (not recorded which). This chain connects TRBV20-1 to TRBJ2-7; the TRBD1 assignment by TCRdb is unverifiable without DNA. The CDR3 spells CSARDGAGSYEQYF.